The rows below give T cell receptor beta chains drawn from one sample of a study of early T cells in non-severe SARS-CoV-2 infection. TCRdb fed the 5' RACE reads into MiXCR, producing one record per CDR3 protein. The repertoire has about 64,000 distinct CDR3 sequences, 13% of them found once; the top ten carry around 3.9%. The sequencing sample was made of whole blood. These receptors all come from an adult who was a healthcare worker with PCR-confirmed SARS-CoV-2 infection or an uninfected control (not recorded which). Both conserved end residues are part of each CDR3. Fields, in order: clone size, J gene, V gene, D gene, CDR3 DNA, CDR3 protein. The D gene is left open where the match is weak. Clone size, where shown, is once, few, many, or a class for clones that have expanded.

abundance: .; j_gene: TRBJ1-2; v_gene: TRBV7-9; d_gene: .; CDR3nt: TGTGCCAGCAGCTTAGAGAGGGGTTCTAACTATGGCTACACCTTC; CDR3aa: CASSLERGSNYGYTF
abundance: once; j_gene: TRBJ2-7; v_gene: TRBV12-3/TRBV12-4; d_gene: .; CDR3nt: TGTGCCAGCAGTTGGACAGTAAGCGCAGACGGGCAGTACTTC; CDR3aa: CASSWTVSADGQYF
abundance: .; j_gene: TRBJ2-2; v_gene: TRBV6-4; d_gene: .; CDR3nt: TGTGCCAGCAGTGTCATGGGGACCGGGGAGCTGTTTTTT; CDR3aa: CASSVMGTGELFF
abundance: .; j_gene: TRBJ2-3; v_gene: TRBV9; d_gene: TRBD2; CDR3nt: TGTGCCAGCAAGCTCACTAGCGGGGGGACAGATACGCAGTATTTT; CDR3aa: CASKLTSGGTDTQYF
abundance: few; j_gene: TRBJ1-3; v_gene: TRBV20-1; d_gene: .; CDR3nt: TGCAGTGCTCAGGGTGGGACTGGAAACACCATATATTTT; CDR3aa: CSAQGGTGNTIYF
abundance: few; j_gene: TRBJ1-2; v_gene: TRBV6-1; d_gene: TRBD1; CDR3nt: TGTGCCAGCACCCGGGACAGGGGGCAGGGTGGCTACACCTTC; CDR3aa: CASTRDRGQGGYTF
abundance: many; j_gene: TRBJ2-7; v_gene: TRBV6-5; d_gene: TRBD2; CDR3nt: TGTGCCAGCAGTCCCCGCGGCGGGGGCTCCTACGAGCAGTACTTC; CDR3aa: CASSPRGGGSYEQYF
abundance: few; j_gene: TRBJ2-1; v_gene: TRBV19; d_gene: .; CDR3nt: TGTGCCAGTACCCAGGGACGATTGGTCAATGAGCAGTTCTTC; CDR3aa: CASTQGRLVNEQFF
abundance: few; j_gene: TRBJ2-5; v_gene: TRBV20-1; d_gene: TRBD2; CDR3nt: TGCAGTGCTAGTCCTAGCGGGGGGGGCGCGGAGACCCAGTACTTC; CDR3aa: CSASPSGGGAETQYF
abundance: many; j_gene: TRBJ2-7; v_gene: TRBV11-2; d_gene: .; CDR3nt: TGTGCCAGCAGGGGGGGGACAGGCTCCTACGAGCAGTACTTC; CDR3aa: CASRGGTGSYEQYF